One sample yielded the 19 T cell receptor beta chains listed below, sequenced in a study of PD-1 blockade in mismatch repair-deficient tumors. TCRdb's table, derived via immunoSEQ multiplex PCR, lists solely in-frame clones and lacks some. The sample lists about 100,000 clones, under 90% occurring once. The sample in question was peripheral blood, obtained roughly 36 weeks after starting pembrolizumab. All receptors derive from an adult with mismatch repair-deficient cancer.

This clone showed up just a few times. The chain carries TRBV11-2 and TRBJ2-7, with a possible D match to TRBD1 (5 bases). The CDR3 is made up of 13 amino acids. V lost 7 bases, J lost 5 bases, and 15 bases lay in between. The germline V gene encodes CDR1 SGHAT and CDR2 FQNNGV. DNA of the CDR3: TGTGCCAGCATCAATCAACAGGTCGACGAGCAGTACTTC. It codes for CASINQQVDEQYF.

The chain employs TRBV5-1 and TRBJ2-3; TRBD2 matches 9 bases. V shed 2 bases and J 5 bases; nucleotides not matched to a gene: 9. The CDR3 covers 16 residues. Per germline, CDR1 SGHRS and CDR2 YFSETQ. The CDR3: CASSFMPSGTVDTQYF. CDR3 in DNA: TGCGCCAGCAGCTTTATGCCTAGCGGGACGGTAGATACGCAGTATTTT.

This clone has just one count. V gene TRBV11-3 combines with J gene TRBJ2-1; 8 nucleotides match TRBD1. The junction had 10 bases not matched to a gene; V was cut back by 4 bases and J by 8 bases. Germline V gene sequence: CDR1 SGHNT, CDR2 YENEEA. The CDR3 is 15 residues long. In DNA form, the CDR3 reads TGTGCCAGCAGCTCCTGGGACAGGCTTGAGGATGAGCAGTTCTTC. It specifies CASSSWDRLEDEQFF.

DNA of the CDR3: TGTGCCAGCAGCTTATTGGGGGGCGGGAGTGTGGCCAAAAACATTCAGTACTTC. It yields the protein CASSLLGGGSVAKNIQYF. This chain links TRBV7-8 with TRBJ2-4; a weak D match, TRBD2 (7 bases). V was trimmed by 2 bases and J by 1 base, leaving 18 bases between them. This CDR3 spans 18 amino acids. Germline-derived CDR1 and CDR2 are SGHVS and FQNEAQ.

CDR3 bases: TGCGCCAGCAGCGGGGGACTAGCGGGAACCTACGAGCAGTACTTC. Its protein is CASSGGLAGTYEQYF. The chain is built from TRBV5-1 and TRBJ2-7; 13 bases are a match to TRBD2. This CDR3 spans 15 amino acids. J gave up 2 bases and V 4 bases, and 3 bases lay outside the gene matches. Germline V gives CDR1 SGHRS, CDR2 YFSETQ.

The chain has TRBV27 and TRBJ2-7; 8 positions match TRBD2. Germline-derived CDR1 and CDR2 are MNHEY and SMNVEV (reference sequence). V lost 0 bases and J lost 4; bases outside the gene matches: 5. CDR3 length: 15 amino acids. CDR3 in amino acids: CASSLSSGGLYEQYF. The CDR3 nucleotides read TGTGCCAGCAGTTTATCTTCGGGGGGGTTGTACGAGCAGTACTTC.

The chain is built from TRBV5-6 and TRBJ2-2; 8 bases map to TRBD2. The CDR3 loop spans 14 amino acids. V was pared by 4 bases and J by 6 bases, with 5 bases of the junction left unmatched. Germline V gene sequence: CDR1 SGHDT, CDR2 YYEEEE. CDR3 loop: CASSGGLGAGELFF. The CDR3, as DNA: TGTGCCAGCAGCGGGGGACTAGGCGCCGGGGAGCTGTTTTTT.

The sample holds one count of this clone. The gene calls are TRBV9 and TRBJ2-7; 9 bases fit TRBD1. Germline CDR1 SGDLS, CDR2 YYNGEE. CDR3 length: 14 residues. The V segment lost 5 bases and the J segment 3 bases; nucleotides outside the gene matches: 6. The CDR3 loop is CASSFGTGYYEQYF. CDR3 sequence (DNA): TGTGCCAGCAGTTTCGGGACAGGGTACTACGAGCAGTACTTC.

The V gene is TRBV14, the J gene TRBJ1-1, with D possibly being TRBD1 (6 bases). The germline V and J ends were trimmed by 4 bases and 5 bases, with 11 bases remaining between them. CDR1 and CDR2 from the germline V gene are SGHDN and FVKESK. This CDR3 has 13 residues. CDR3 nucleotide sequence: TGTGCCAGCAGCCCGCAAGGGGGGACTGAAGCTTTCTTT. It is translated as CASSPQGGTEAFF.

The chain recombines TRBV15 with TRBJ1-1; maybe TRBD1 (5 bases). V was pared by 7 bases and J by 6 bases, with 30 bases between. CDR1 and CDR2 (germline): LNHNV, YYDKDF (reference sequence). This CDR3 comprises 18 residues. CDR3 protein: CATTDGEKGTRRGAEAFF. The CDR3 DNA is TGTGCCACCACCGACGGAGAAAAGGGGACGAGGAGAGGCGCTGAAGCTTTCTTT.

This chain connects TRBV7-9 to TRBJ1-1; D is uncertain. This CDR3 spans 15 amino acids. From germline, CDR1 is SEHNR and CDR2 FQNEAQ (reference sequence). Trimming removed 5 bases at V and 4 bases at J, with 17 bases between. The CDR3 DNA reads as TGTGCCAGCAGCATGCTGGCGGAGTATGGCACTGAAGCTTTCTTT. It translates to CASSMLAEYGTEAFF.

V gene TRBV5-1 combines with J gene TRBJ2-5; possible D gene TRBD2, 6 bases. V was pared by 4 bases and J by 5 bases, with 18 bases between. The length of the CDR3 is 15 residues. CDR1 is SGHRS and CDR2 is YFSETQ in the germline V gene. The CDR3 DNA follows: TGCGCCAGCAGCCTGTTCGGGAGAATGGGTGAGACCCAGTACTTC. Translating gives CASSLFGRMGETQYF. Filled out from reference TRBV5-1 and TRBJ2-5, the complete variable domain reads KAGVTQTPRYLIKTRGQQVTLSCSPISGHRSVSWYQQTPGQGLQFLFEYFSETQRNKGNFPGRFSGRQFSNSRSEMNVSTLELGDSALYLCASSLFGRMGETQYFGPGTRLLVL.

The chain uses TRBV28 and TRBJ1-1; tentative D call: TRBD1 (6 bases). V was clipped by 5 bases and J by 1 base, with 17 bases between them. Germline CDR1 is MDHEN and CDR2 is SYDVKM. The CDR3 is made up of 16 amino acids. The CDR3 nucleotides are TGTGCCAGCAGTCCGCCGACAGGTTCAGGGAACACTGAAGCTTTCTTT. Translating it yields CASSPPTGSGNTEAFF.

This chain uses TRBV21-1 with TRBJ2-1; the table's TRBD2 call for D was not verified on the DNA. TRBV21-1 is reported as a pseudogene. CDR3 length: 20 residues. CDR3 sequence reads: CASSVKLATPLHHSDNEQFF. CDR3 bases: TGTGCCAGCAGTGTGAAATTAGCTACACCATTACACCATTCCGACAATGAGCAGTTCTTC.

CDR3 nucleotide sequence: TGTGCCAGCAGCTTAACCAGAGTCCGGACAGCGTCCTACGAGCAGTACTTC. Encoded protein: CASSLTRVRTASYEQYF. The chain joins TRBV7-9 to TRBJ2-7; perhaps TRBD1 as D (6 bases). The CDR3 loop spans 17 amino acids. Trimming cost V 2 bases and J 1 base, with 18 bases left between them. Germline V gene lookup returns CDR1 SEHNR and CDR2 FQNEAQ (reference sequence).

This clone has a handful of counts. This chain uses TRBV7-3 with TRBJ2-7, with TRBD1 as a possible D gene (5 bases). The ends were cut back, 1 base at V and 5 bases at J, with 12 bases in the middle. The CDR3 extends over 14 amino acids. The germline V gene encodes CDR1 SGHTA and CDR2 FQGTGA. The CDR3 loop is CASSLNYGADEQYF. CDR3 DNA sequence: TGTGCCAGCAGCTTAAACTATGGGGCGGACGAGCAGTACTTC.

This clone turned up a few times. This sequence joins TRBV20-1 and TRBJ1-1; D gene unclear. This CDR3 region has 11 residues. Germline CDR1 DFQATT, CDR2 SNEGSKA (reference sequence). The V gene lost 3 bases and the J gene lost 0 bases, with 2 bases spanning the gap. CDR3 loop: CSASVNTEAFF. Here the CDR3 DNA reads TGCAGTGCTAGTGTGAACACTGAAGCTTTCTTT.

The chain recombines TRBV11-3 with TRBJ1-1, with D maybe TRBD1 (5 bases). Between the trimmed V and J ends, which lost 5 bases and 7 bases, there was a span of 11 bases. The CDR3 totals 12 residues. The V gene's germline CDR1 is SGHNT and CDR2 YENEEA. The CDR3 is CASSLRDGEAFF. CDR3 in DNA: TGTGCCAGCAGCCTAAGGGACGGTGAAGCTTTCTTT.

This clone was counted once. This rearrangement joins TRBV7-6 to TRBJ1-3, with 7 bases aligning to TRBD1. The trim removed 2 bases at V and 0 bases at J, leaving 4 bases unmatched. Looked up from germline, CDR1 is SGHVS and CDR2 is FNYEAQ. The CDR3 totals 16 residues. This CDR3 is CASSLSAGGSGNTIYF. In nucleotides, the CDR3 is TGTGCCAGCAGCTTATCGGCAGGGGGCTCTGGAAACACCATATATTTT.